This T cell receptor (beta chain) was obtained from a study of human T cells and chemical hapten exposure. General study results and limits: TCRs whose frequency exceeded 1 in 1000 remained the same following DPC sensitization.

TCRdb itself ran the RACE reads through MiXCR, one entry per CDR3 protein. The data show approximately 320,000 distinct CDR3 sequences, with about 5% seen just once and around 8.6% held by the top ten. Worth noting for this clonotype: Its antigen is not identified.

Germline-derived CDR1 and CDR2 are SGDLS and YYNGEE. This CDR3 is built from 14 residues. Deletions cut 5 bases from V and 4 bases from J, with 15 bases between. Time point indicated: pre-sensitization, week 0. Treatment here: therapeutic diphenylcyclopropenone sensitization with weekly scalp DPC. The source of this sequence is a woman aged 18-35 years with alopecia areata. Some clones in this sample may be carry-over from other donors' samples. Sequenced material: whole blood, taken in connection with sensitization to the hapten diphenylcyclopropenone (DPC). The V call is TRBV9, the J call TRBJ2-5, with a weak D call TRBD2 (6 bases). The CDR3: CASSGAGNRETQYF. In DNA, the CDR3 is TGTGCCAGCAGTGGAGCGGGTAACCGAGAGACCCAGTACTTC.